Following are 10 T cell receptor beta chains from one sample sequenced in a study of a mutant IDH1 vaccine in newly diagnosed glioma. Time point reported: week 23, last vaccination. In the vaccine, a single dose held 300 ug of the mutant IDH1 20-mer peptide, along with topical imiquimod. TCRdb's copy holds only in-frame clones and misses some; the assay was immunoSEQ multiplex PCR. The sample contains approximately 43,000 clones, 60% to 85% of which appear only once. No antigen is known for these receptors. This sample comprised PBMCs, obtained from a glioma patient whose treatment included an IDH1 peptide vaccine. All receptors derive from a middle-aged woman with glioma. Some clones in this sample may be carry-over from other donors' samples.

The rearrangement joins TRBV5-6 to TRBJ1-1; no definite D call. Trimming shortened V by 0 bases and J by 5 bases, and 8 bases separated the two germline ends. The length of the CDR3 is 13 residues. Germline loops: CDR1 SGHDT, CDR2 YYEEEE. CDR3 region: CASSLVGQTEAFF. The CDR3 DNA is TGTGCCAGCAGCTTGGTTGGTCAAACTGAAGCTTTCTTT.

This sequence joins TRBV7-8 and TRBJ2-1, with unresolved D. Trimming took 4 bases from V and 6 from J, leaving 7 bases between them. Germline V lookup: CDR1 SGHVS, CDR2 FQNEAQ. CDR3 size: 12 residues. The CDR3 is CASSSRSNEQFF. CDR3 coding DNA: TGTGCCAGCAGCTCACGTTCCAATGAGCAGTTCTTC.

CDR3 nucleotides: TGTGCCAGCAGCCCAAGGACAGGATCGCGTGGCTACACCTTC. Translating it yields CASSPRTGSRGYTF. This chain links TRBV27 with TRBJ1-2; 7 bases align to TRBD1. The ends lost 6 bases at V and 7 bases at J; junction bases unmatched: 11. CDR1 is MNHEY and CDR2 is SMNVEV in the germline V gene (reference sequence). This CDR3 comprises 14 residues.

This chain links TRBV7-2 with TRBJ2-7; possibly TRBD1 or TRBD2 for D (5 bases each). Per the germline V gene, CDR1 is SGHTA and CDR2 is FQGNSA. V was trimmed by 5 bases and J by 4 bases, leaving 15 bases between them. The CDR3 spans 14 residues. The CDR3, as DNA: TGTGCCAGCAGCCCCTCGGGACCCCCGTACGAGCAGTACTTC. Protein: CASSPSGPPYEQYF.

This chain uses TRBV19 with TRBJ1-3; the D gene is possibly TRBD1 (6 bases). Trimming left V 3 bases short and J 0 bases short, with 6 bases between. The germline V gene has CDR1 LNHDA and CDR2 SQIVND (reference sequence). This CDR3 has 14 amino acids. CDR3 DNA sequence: TGTGCCAGTAGTATGGACAGCTCTGGAAACACCATATATTTT. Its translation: CASSMDSSGNTIYF.

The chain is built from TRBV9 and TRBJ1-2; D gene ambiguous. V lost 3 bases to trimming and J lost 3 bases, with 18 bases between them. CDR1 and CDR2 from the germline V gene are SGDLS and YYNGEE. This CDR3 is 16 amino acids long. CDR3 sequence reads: CASSALVAGIHYGYTF. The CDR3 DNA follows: TGTGCCAGCAGCGCACTAGTTGCCGGGATACACTATGGCTACACCTTC. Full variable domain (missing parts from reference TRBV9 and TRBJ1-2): DSGVTQTPKHLITATGQRVTLRCSPRSGDLSVYWYQQSLDQGLQFLIQYYNGEERAKGNILERFSAQQFPDLHSELNLSSLELGDSALYFCASSALVAGIHYGYTFGSGTRLTVV.

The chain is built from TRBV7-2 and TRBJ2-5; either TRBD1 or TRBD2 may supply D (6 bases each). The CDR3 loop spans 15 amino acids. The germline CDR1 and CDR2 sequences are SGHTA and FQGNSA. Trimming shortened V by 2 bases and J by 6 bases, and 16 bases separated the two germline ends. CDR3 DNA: TGTGCCAGCAGCTTAATAGGGGGTGGGGGGCAGACCCAGTACTTC. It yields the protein CASSLIGGGGQTQYF.

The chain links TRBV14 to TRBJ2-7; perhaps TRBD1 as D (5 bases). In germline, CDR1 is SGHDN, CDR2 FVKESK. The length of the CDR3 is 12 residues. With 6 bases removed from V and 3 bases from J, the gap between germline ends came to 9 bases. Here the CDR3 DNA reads TGTGCCAGCAGTAGACAGTTCTACGAGCAGTACTTC. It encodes CASSRQFYEQYF.

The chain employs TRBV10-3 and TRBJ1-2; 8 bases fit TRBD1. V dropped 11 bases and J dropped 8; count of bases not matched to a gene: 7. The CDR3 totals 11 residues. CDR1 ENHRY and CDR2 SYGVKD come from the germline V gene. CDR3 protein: CASRQGKGYTF. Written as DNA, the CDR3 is TGTGCCTCTCGACAGGGGAAAGGCTACACCTTC.

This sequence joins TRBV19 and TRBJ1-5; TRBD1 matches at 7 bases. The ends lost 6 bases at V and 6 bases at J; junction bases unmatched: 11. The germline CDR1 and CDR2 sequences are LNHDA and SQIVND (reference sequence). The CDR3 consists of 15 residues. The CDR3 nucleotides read TGTGCCAGTAGCCCCGACAGGGACGTAGGTCAGCCCCAGCATTTT. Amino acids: CASSPDRDVGQPQHF. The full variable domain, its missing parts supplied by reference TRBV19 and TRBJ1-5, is DGGITQSPKYLFRKEGQNVTLSCEQNLNHDAMYWYRQDPGQGLRLIYYSQIVNDFQKGDIAEGYSVSREKKESFPLTVTSAQKNPTAFYLCASSPDRDVGQPQHFGDGTRLSIL.